This T cell receptor beta chain was obtained from a study of CD8 T cells in Susac syndrome (dated by TCRdb to the late 2010s). Notes on the research overall: Of the Susac syndrome patients who were sequenced, eight or nine were in clinical remission while six had clinically active disease. Whether CD8+ T cell activation and differentiation in Susac syndrome was antigen driven was tested using repertoire sequencing. At blood withdrawal, Susac syndrome patients were either therapy-naive, taking corticosteroids (in some cases with IVIg as well), or taking IVIg alone. Broad study findings and their caveats: The TCR sequencing and HLA analysis was acknowledged to have included a relatively small number of individuals. In the CD4+ T cell repertoire of Susac syndrome patients, clonal expansion was not detected.

RNA was extracted using the RNeasy kit, and 0.5 to 1 microgram was reverse transcribed with random hexamers. The immunoSEQ multiplex PCR assay, covering 54 Vbeta and 13 Jbeta segments, was used to amplify TCR beta CDR3 regions. To correct PCR amplification bias, a synthetic template baseline was used for both primer optimization and computational correction. The source study handled its data this way. Reads were annotated to V, D and J genes according to IMGT and were analyzed with immunoSEQ Analyzer, with only productive sequences retained. To calculate clonality, Shannon entropy was normalized by log2 of the number of productive unique sequences and then subtracted from one. For each patient and control, public and private clones were evaluated among the 100 most prevalent clones. Susac-specific clones were defined as absent from healthy and MS cohorts, about 1,100 published viral clones and other ImmuneACCESS disease sequences. The public reads were run again by TCRdb, first through fastp at Q25 and then through MiXCR, and only productive beta chains were kept. CDR3 protein duplicates are merged, each entry listing the most common genes and DNA. These V and J calls rely on TCRdb rather than the paper's analysis. The sample records 150,000 or so distinct CDR3 sequences, roughly 95% of which are singletons. The ten largest account for approximately 0.17% of the sample.

Peripheral blood CD8+ and CD4+ T cells from healthy donors, Susac syndrome patients and multiple sclerosis patients were profiled using high-throughput TCR beta sequencing. Susac syndrome patients met recently defined diagnostic criteria for definite or probable disease. CD8+ TEMRA cells were enriched by FACS, while bulk CD8+ and CD4+ T cells were purified by magnetic negative isolation. Blood was collected in EDTA tubes and processed within 24 hours, with PBMCs isolated through density gradient centrifugation. PBMCs intended for TCR sequencing were frozen in liquid nitrogen and were later thawed in a 37 degrees C water bath. The sorted or isolated CD4+, CD8+ and CD8+ TEMRA cells reached a purity of at least 90%. From its cysteine to its phenylalanine, the CDR3 spans 18 amino acids. The kept DNA is CDR3 alone, 54 bases in frame from the first base. From a lookup of the germline V gene, CDR1 and CDR2 are SGHTA and FQGNSA. Unmatched junction bases come to 16, with V trimmed by 3 bases and J by 2 bases.

With regard to this clonotype: The target of this receptor is not known. No base-level quality is on record; no much larger clone is a single base apart.

The chain couples TRBV7-2 to TRBJ2-7; a stretch of 7 junction bases matches TRBD2. Input material: CD4+ T cells from PBMCs. This receptor was taken from a human donor with Susac syndrome. Here the CDR3 is given as CASSFREGLRGLPYEQYF. The nucleotide sequence is TGTGCCAGCAGCTTTAGGGAGGGCTTGCGGGGGTTACCCTACGAGCAGTACTTC.